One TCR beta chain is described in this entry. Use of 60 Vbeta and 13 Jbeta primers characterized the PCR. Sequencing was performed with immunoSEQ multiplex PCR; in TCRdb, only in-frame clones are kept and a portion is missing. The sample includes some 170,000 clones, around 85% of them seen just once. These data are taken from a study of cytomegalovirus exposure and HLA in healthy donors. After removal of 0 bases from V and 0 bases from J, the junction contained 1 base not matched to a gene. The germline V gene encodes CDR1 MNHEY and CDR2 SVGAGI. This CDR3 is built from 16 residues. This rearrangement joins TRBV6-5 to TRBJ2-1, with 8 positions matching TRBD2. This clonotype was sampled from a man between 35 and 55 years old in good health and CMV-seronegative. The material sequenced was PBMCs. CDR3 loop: CASSYSGTSSYNEQFF. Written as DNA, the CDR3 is TGTGCCAGCAGTTACTCAGGGACTAGCTCCTACAATGAGCAGTTCTTC.